The 30 T cell receptor beta chains given below trace back to one sample, sequenced in a study of CD8+CD57+ T cells in acquired aplastic anemia (dated by TCRdb to the late 2010s). Sequencing relied on an Illumina HiSeq 2000. Genomic DNA served as template for TCR beta VDJ combination and CDR3 sequence profiling. TCRdb itself trimmed the public reads at Q25 with fastp, ran MiXCR and retained productive beta chains. All rows with the same CDR3 protein become a single entry with the most common DNA and genes. The sample profile shows 100,000 to 150,000 distinct CDR3 sequences; 48% of them were found once. The ten biggest clones cover 2% to 3% of the sample. The sequencing input was sorted CD4+, CD8+, or CD8+CD57+ T cells (not recorded which) from PBMCs. These receptors came from a human donor in good health, serving as a control.

The V call is TRBV7-2, the J call TRBJ1-2; D remains ambiguous. The CDR3 totals 12 residues. Deletions cut 2 bases from V and 7 bases from J, with 8 bases between. Germline V gene lookup returns CDR1 SGHTA and CDR2 FQGNSA. CDR3 DNA: TGTGCCAGCAGCTTATGGGGTTCTGGCTACACCTTC. As protein: CASSLWGSGYTF. Full variable domain (remainder filled in from reference TRBV7-2 and TRBJ1-2): GAGVSQSPSNKVTEKGKDVELRCDPISGHTALYWYRQSLGQGLEFLIYFQGNSAPDKSGLPSDRFSAERTGGSVSTLTIQRTQQEDSAVYLCASSLWGSGYTFGSGTRLTVV.

This chain uses TRBV6-1 with TRBJ2-1, with 8 positions matching TRBD1. The CDR3 spans 17 residues. J was trimmed by 4 bases and V by 6 bases; bases with no gene match: 14. Germline CDR1 is MNHNS and CDR2 is SASEGT. The CDR3 reads CASRRLQGANRYNEQFF. The CDR3 DNA reads as TGTGCCAGCAGGAGACTGCAGGGGGCAAACAGATACAATGAGCAGTTCTTC.

The chain carries TRBV6-5 and TRBJ2-7; 8 bases are a match to TRBD1. CDR1 is MNHEY, CDR2 SVGAGI, per germline. The CDR3 loop spans 14 amino acids. The J segment lost 3 bases and the V segment lost 3 bases, leaving 4 bases of the junction unmatched. CDR3 sequence: CASSYGDRIYEQYF. The CDR3 coding sequence is TGTGCCAGCAGTTATGGGGACAGGATCTACGAGCAGTACTTC.

This chain links TRBV20-1 with TRBJ2-5; TRBD1 matches at 7 bases. After removal of 6 bases from V and 4 bases from J, the junction contained 11 bases not matched to a gene. The CDR3 runs to 14 residues. Germline V lookup: CDR1 DFQATT, CDR2 SNEGSKA (reference sequence). For the CDR3, the DNA is TGCAGTGCCATCCTATCAGGGGGAAGAGAGACCCAGTACTTC. Its translation is CSAILSGGRETQYF.

There are many counts of this clonotype. This rearrangement joins TRBV5-8 to TRBJ1-2, with a tentative D call TRBD1 (5 bases). Per germline, CDR1 SGHTS and CDR2 YDEGEE. V was trimmed by 3 bases and J by 8 bases, leaving 14 bases between them. The length of the CDR3 is 13 residues. The CDR3 spells CASSSQGTRGYTF. CDR3 DNA: TGTGCCAGCAGCTCCCAGGGAACTCGGGGCTACACCTTC.

J is TRBJ2-1 and V is TRBV7-8; D is unclear. There are 12 residues in the CDR3. Deletions cut 4 bases from V and 12 bases from J, with 13 bases between. Germline CDR1 reads SGHVS; CDR2 reads FQNEAQ. DNA of the CDR3: TGTGCCAGCAGCTCCGATGTGGGTGTGCAGTTCTTC. It encodes CASSSDVGVQFF.

The CDR3 protein is CASSGGASDTQYF. As DNA, the CDR3 is TGTGCCAGCAGCGGGGGGGCCTCAGATACGCAGTATTTT. This chain joins TRBV7-3 and TRBJ2-3, with D perhaps matching TRBD2 (7 bases). Trimming removed 5 bases at V and 4 bases at J, with 10 bases between. The CDR3 is 13 amino acids. Germline loops: CDR1 SGHTA, CDR2 FQGTGA.

Concerning this clonotype itself: A read error is possible here, since a much larger clone lies one base away. The chain uses TRBV12-1 and TRBJ1-6; no DNA check was done on the table's D call, TRBD1. TRBV12-1 is shown as a pseudogene. CDR3 length: 15 residues. In nucleotides, the CDR3 is TGTGCCAGCAGCTCCGGACAGGGCCGTAATCCACCCCTCCACTTT. The encoded protein is CASSSGQGRNPPLHF.

This clonotype was detected many times. The gene calls are TRBV5-1 and TRBJ1-6; 7 bases map to TRBD1. CDR1 SGHRS and CDR2 YFSETQ come from the germline V gene. CDR3 length equals 14 residues. Unmatched junction bases numbered 4, after V lost 3 bases and J lost 7 bases. The CDR3 sequence is CASSSGQPNSPLHF. The DNA of the CDR3 is TGCGCCAGCAGCTCGGGACAGCCAAATTCACCCCTCCACTTT.

This clonotype came up many times. V is TRBV6-6 and J is TRBJ2-5; D is unclear. Germline V gene sequence: CDR1 MNHNY, CDR2 SVGAGI (reference sequence). V lost 0 bases and J 5 bases, leaving 10 bases between the germline ends. The CDR3 length is 14 residues. In DNA, the CDR3 is TGTGCCAGCAGTTACTCGACCGGGCCGGAGACCCAGTACTTC. This sequence encodes CASSYSTGPETQYF.

The chain links TRBV25-1 to TRBJ2-7; no firm D call. Germline V gene data show CDR1 as MGHDK and CDR2 as SYGVNS. Deletions cut 5 bases from V and 6 bases from J, with 8 bases between. The CDR3 has 11 residues. Here the CDR3 reads CASSLYSEQYF. CDR3 nucleotides: TGTGCCAGCAGTCTCTATTCCGAGCAGTACTTC.

Ten or more counts support this clonotype. This chain links TRBV7-2 with TRBJ1-5; tentative D call: TRBD1 (6 bases). This CDR3 has 15 amino acids. CDR1 is SGHTA and CDR2 is FQGNSA in the germline V gene. The V end was cut by 5 bases, the J end by 1 base, with 12 bases between. The CDR3 spells CASSPEGGSNQPQHF. Here the CDR3 DNA reads TGTGCCAGCAGCCCAGAAGGGGGAAGCAATCAGCCCCAGCATTTT.

V gene TRBV2 combines with J gene TRBJ1-5; TRBD1 matches 7 bases. The CDR3 sequence is 14 residues long. The V and J ends lost 6 bases and 10 bases, in that order; junction bases with no gene match: 12. In germline, CDR1 is SNHLY, CDR2 FYNNEI. CDR3 in amino acids: CASRRDRDRGPQHF. The CDR3 DNA reads as TGTGCCAGCAGAAGAGACAGGGATCGGGGTCCCCAGCATTTT.

This clonotype was seen repeatedly, ten times or more. This rearrangement joins TRBV27 to TRBJ1-1; D is uncertain. CDR3 size: 13 residues. V was trimmed by 2 bases and J by 1 base, leaving 5 bases between them. CDR1 and CDR2 (germline): MNHEY, SMNVEV (reference sequence). The CDR3 DNA is TGTGCCAGCAGTTTAAGGCCGAACACTGAAGCTTTCTTT. Protein sequence: CASSLRPNTEAFF.

This clonotype was found many times. The J gene is TRBJ1-2, the V gene TRBV7-9; D gene ambiguous. Trimming removed 3 bases from V and 8 bases from J, with 19 bases in between. Germline CDR1 SEHNR, CDR2 FQNEAQ (reference sequence). This CDR3 spans 15 amino acids. As DNA, the CDR3 is TGTGCCAGCAGCTTGCGAAGCGAGGAATTGTACGGCTACACCTTC. Translated: CASSLRSEELYGYTF.

This clonotype was detected many times. The rearrangement links TRBV4-3 to TRBJ2-1; D is unresolved. Deletions cut 0 bases from V and 1 base from J, with 4 bases between. CDR1 is LGHNA and CDR2 is YSLEER in the germline V gene. The length of the CDR3 is 14 residues. The CDR3 sequence is CASSQEVSYNEQFF. The CDR3 nucleotides read TGCGCCAGCAGCCAAGAAGTATCCTACAATGAGCAGTTCTTC.

The V call is TRBV7-9, the J call TRBJ2-7, with 10 bases aligning to TRBD1. With V trimmed by 0 bases and J by 4 bases, 3 bases remained unmatched. Per germline, CDR1 SEHNR and CDR2 FQNEAQ (reference sequence). The CDR3 totals 15 residues. CDR3 nucleotides: TGTGCCAGCAGCTTAGCCAGGACAGGGGGATACGAGCAGTACTTC. Its protein is CASSLARTGGYEQYF.

The V call is TRBV9, the J call TRBJ2-7; 8 bases line up with TRBD1. Germline assignment: CDR1 SGDLS and CDR2 YYNGEE. J lost 4 bases, V lost 2 bases, and 5 bases had no gene match. The CDR3 loop spans 14 amino acids. CDR3: CASSVSDRDYEQYF. The DNA of the CDR3 is TGTGCCAGCAGCGTTTCGGACAGGGATTACGAGCAGTACTTC.

This clonotype was detected ten times or more. J is TRBJ1-6 and V is TRBV20-1; D is possibly TRBD1 (5 bases). Trimming stripped 0 bases from V and 10 bases from J, with 13 bases between. CDR1 DFQATT and CDR2 SNEGSKA come from the germline V gene (reference sequence). The CDR3 consists of 14 residues. CDR3 bases: TGCAGTGCTAGAGATCATGGAGGGGACTCACCCCTCCACTTT. The encoded protein is CSARDHGGDSPLHF.

J is TRBJ2-5 and V is TRBV7-3, with 12 bases that match TRBD1. The germline V gene has CDR1 SGHTA and CDR2 FQGTGA. V was clipped by 3 bases and J by 9 bases; unmatched bases: 2. The CDR3 length is 13 residues. DNA of the CDR3: TGTGCCAGCAGCTTGGGACAGGGGGCGGCCCAGTACTTC. Encoded protein: CASSLGQGAAQYF.

At least ten counts were recorded for this clonotype. The chain is built from TRBV6-1 and TRBJ1-2; possibly TRBD1 for D (6 bases). The V and J ends lost 6 bases and 8 bases respectively, with 13 bases between them. Germline V gene lookup returns CDR1 MNHNS and CDR2 SASEGT. This CDR3 is built from 12 residues. The CDR3 sequence: CASRRGLRGYTF. CDR3 DNA: TGTGCCAGCAGGAGGGGGTTGCGGGGCTACACCTTC.

The gene calls are TRBV7-2 and TRBJ1-2; D ambiguous. The ends were cut back, 5 bases at V and 2 bases at J, with 12 bases in the middle. CDR3 length equals 14 residues. CDR1 and CDR2 (germline): SGHTA, FQGNSA. CDR3 nucleotides: TGTGCCAGCAGCGGCTATAATCCCAACTATGGCTACACCTTC. Its protein is CASSGYNPNYGYTF.

This clonotype came up many times. This chain joins TRBV20-1 and TRBJ2-1; 14 nucleotides match TRBD2. The junction had 3 bases not matched to a gene; V was cut back by 6 bases and J by 2 bases. The CDR3 runs 15 residues. Germline CDR1 DFQATT, CDR2 SNEGSKA (reference sequence). The CDR3 sequence is CSARTSGGTYNEQFF. The DNA for the CDR3 is TGCAGTGCCCGGACTAGCGGGGGGACCTACAATGAGCAGTTCTTC.

This clonotype showed up many times. V and J are TRBV18 and TRBJ1-6; 7 bases fit TRBD1. Germline CDR1 KGHSH, CDR2 LQKENI. The length of the CDR3 is 17 residues. The V and J ends lost 3 bases and 7 bases, in that order; junction bases with no gene match: 12. CDR3 loop: CASSPDVTGSGNSPLHF. Here the CDR3 DNA reads TGTGCCAGCTCACCGGACGTGACAGGGAGTGGGAATTCACCCCTCCACTTT.

In this sample, this clonotype turned up many times. The J gene is TRBJ1-4, the V gene TRBV9; D is undetermined. CDR1 and CDR2 from the germline V gene are SGDLS and YYNGEE. The CDR3 runs to 15 residues. Trimming removed 3 bases from V and 3 bases from J, with 12 bases in between. CDR3 DNA: TGTGCCAGCAGCGCAGATGCCGCGGCTAATGAAAAACTGTTTTTT. Amino acids: CASSADAAANEKLFF. Supplemented by reference TRBV9 and TRBJ1-4, the full variable domain reads DSGVTQTPKHLITATGQRVTLRCSPRSGDLSVYWYQQSLDQGLQFLIQYYNGEERAKGNILERFSAQQFPDLHSELNLSSLELGDSALYFCASSADAAANEKLFFGSGTQLSVL.

This clonotype was picked up many times. The chain links TRBV9 to TRBJ1-4; D unresolved. The CDR3 has 14 amino acids. Germline CDR1 is SGDLS and CDR2 is YYNGEE. Trimming left V 0 bases short and J 11 bases short, with 14 bases between. CDR3 residues: CASSVEGVSRKLFF. In nucleotides, the CDR3 is TGTGCCAGCAGCGTAGAAGGCGTATCTCGGAAACTGTTTTTT.

The chain links TRBV7-9 to TRBJ2-3, with D possibly being TRBD1 or TRBD2 (5 bases each). V was clipped by 4 bases and J by 0 bases, with 8 bases between them. This CDR3 is built from 14 residues. Germline V gives CDR1 SEHNR, CDR2 FQNEAQ (reference sequence). Here the CDR3 DNA reads TGTGCCAGCAGCTGGGACGGTAGCACAGATACGCAGTATTTT. Its protein is CASSWDGSTDTQYF.

This clonotype was observed a single time. The V and J genes are TRBV4-3 and TRBJ2-7; D might be TRBD1 (6 bases). The CDR3 extends over 15 amino acids. Trimming took 0 bases from V and 3 from J, leaving 12 bases between them. The germline V gene encodes CDR1 LGHNA and CDR2 YSLEER. CDR3 in amino acids: CASSQDVGGLYEQYF. In DNA, the CDR3 is TGCGCCAGCAGCCAAGATGTTGGGGGCCTCTACGAGCAGTACTTC.

The V gene is TRBV9, the J gene TRBJ1-2; D possibly corresponds to TRBD1 (5 bases). The V gene lost 0 bases and the J gene lost 2 bases, with 17 bases spanning the gap. The CDR3 has 17 residues. CDR1 SGDLS and CDR2 YYNGEE come from the germline V gene. The CDR3 nucleotides read TGTGCCAGCAGCGTAGGGGTCGGGGGAACACTCAACTATGGCTACACCTTC. Translation: CASSVGVGGTLNYGYTF. Based on the CDR3 plus reference TRBV9 and TRBJ1-2, the full variable domain is DSGVTQTPKHLITATGQRVTLRCSPRSGDLSVYWYQQSLDQGLQFLIQYYNGEERAKGNILERFSAQQFPDLHSELNLSSLELGDSALYFCASSVGVGGTLNYGYTFGSGTRLTVV.

This CDR3 reads CATSAQGFRNTEAFF. The CDR3 nucleotides are TGTGCCACCAGTGCGCAAGGGTTTCGTAACACTGAAGCTTTCTTT. V and J are TRBV24-1 and TRBJ1-1; D is unresolved. The CDR3 has 15 amino acids. Between the trimmed V and J ends, which lost 5 bases and 2 bases, there was a span of 14 bases. Germline V CDR1 and CDR2: KGHDR, SFDVKD.